The next 22 T cell receptor beta chains were all read from a single sample in a study of blood T cell repertoires in COVID-19. TCRdb keeps only in-frame clones here, not all; method: immunoSEQ multiplex PCR. The sample includes about 250,000 clones, 75% to 95% of them seen just once. Sequenced material: PBMCs or T cells enriched from blood (not recorded which). The receptor set was obtained from a woman between 18 and 29 years old who had recovered from COVID-19.

V is TRBV18 and J is TRBJ2-1; the match to TRBD2 covers 12 bases. Germline trimming cut 3 bases from V and 15 bases from J; bases unmatched to any gene: 12. The germline CDR1 and CDR2 sequences are KGHSH and LQKENI. The CDR3 is made up of 15 amino acids. In nucleotides, the CDR3 is TGTGCCAGCTCACCGATGACTAGCGGGAGATCTCCCCCGTTCTTC. Translating gives CASSPMTSGRSPPFF.

The rearrangement uses TRBV7-3 and TRBJ2-1; perhaps TRBD2 as D (5 bases). Germline V gene lookup returns CDR1 SGHTA and CDR2 FQGTGA. V was cut by 10 bases and J by 0 bases, with 16 bases left in between. This CDR3 has 15 amino acids. In DNA form, the CDR3 reads TGTGCCACCGCCCCCGGACTCGTCTCCTACAATGAGCAGTTCTTC. This codes for CATAPGLVSYNEQFF.

In regard to this clone: This sample includes further DNA sequences coding for the same CDR3. This chain links TRBV12-3 or TRBV12-4 with TRBJ1-2, with 8 bases matching TRBD1. V lost 3 bases to trimming and J lost 5 bases; unmatched junction nucleotides: 2. The CDR3 consists of 13 residues. The CDR3 protein is CASSLGTGYGYTF. DNA of the CDR3: TGTGCCAGCAGTTTGGGGACAGGATATGGCTACACCTTC.

This chain uses TRBV6-5 with TRBJ1-2, with 8 bases that match TRBD1. Trimming removed 2 bases from V and 2 bases from J; junction bases left unmatched: 7. CDR3 length: 16 amino acids. CDR1 is MNHEY and CDR2 is SVGAGI in the germline V gene. The CDR3 sequence is CASSYGTGSRNYGYTF. The CDR3 DNA is TGTGCCAGCAGTTACGGGACAGGCTCTAGAAACTATGGCTACACCTTC.

CDR3 region: CASSRQFGLAGNTIYF. The CDR3 DNA reads as TGTGCCAGCAGCAGACAGTTTGGTCTTGCTGGAAACACCATATATTTT. The chain links TRBV7-9 to TRBJ1-3; TRBD1 might be the D (5 bases). The CDR3 consists of 16 residues. Germline CDR1 SEHNR, CDR2 FQNEAQ (reference sequence). Trimming took off 5 bases at V and 2 bases at J, with 16 bases between the two ends.

This sequence joins TRBV13 and TRBJ2-5, with D perhaps TRBD2 (6 bases). V was pared by 2 bases and J by 7 bases, with 14 bases between. Germline-derived CDR1 and CDR2 are PRHDT and FYEKMQ (reference sequence). This CDR3 has 14 amino acids. In nucleotides, the CDR3 is TGTGCCAGCAGCTTAAATTCGGGGGTTGGGACCCAGTACTTC. Its translation is CASSLNSGVGTQYF.

This sequence joins TRBV24-1 and TRBJ1-1; 9 positions agree with TRBD1. This CDR3 comprises 13 residues. Germline V gives CDR1 KGHDR, CDR2 SFDVKD. V lost 4 bases and J lost 12; bases outside the gene matches: 8. In DNA, the CDR3 is TGTGCCACCAGTGACCGTTTACAGGGGGCGACTTTCTTT. Its protein product is CATSDRLQGATFF.

This chain connects TRBV6-5 to TRBJ1-6, with 10 bases aligning to TRBD1. Germline CDR1 reads MNHEY; CDR2 reads SVGAGI. After removal of 5 bases from V and 8 bases from J, the junction contained 6 bases not matched to a gene. This CDR3 is 15 amino acids long. CDR3: CASSKWDRGDSPLHF. Here the CDR3 DNA reads TGTGCCAGCAGTAAATGGGACAGGGGCGATTCACCCCTCCACTTT.

This clone came up a few times. This sequence joins TRBV27 and TRBJ2-3; a weak D match, TRBD2 (6 bases). V was shortened by 3 bases and J by 4 bases, with 11 bases between the two germline ends. The germline gives CDR1 MNHEY, CDR2 SMNVEV (reference sequence). This CDR3 spans 14 amino acids. CDR3 amino acids: CASSLRDGADTQYF. The CDR3 bases are TGTGCCAGCAGTTTGCGGGACGGGGCAGATACGCAGTATTTT.

V is TRBV6-2 or TRBV6-3 and J is TRBJ2-7; TRBD1 agrees at 9 bases. The junction had 7 bases not matched to a gene; V was cut back by 5 bases and J by 2 bases. The CDR3 spans 15 residues. Germline assignment: CDR1 MNHEY and CDR2 SVGEGT. CDR3 bases: TGTGCCAGCAGTCTCCGGGACAGGGCTCCCTACGAGCAGTACTTC. As protein: CASSLRDRAPYEQYF.

This clone was counted a single time. This rearrangement joins TRBV10-3 to TRBJ1-1; 10 nucleotides agree with TRBD1. The CDR3 consists of 16 residues. V was clipped by 4 bases and J by 1 base; unmatched bases: 6. The germline gives CDR1 ENHRY, CDR2 SYGVKD. The CDR3 here is CAISVRGQGTNTEAFF. CDR3 in DNA: TGTGCCATCAGTGTGAGGGGACAGGGGACGAACACTGAAGCTTTCTTT.

The V and J genes are TRBV5-1 and TRBJ2-1, with D maybe TRBD1 (6 bases). The germline CDR1 and CDR2 sequences are SGHRS and YFSETQ. The length of the CDR3 is 15 residues. Between the trimmed V and J ends, which lost 4 bases and 3 bases, there was a span of 14 bases. CDR3 sequence: CASSHDRPRYNEQFF. CDR3 in DNA: TGCGCCAGCAGCCACGACAGGCCGCGCTACAATGAGCAGTTCTTC.

J is TRBJ1-4 and V is TRBV4-1; TRBD1 matches at 7 bases. V lost 4 bases and J lost 8; bases outside the gene matches: 7. Germline V gene data show CDR1 as MGHRA and CDR2 as YSYEKL. The CDR3 is 14 amino acids. The DNA for the CDR3 is TGCGCCAGCAGCCTCGACAGGGAGCGGGAAAAACTGTTTTTT. Its translation: CASSLDREREKLFF.

The chain carries TRBV6-2 or TRBV6-3 and TRBJ2-2, with TRBD2 identical over 7 bases. Unmatched junction bases numbered 7, after V lost 2 bases and J lost 7 bases. The CDR3 has 15 residues. Germline lookup yields CDR1 MNHEY and CDR2 SVGEGT. CDR3: CASSYTSLAFGELFF. The CDR3 DNA reads as TGTGCCAGCAGTTACACGTCACTAGCGTTCGGGGAGCTGTTTTTT.

J is TRBJ1-2 and V is TRBV7-3; D is possibly TRBD1 (5 bases). The germline V and J ends were trimmed by 8 bases and 4 bases, with 23 bases remaining between them. The V gene's germline CDR1 is SGHTA and CDR2 FQGTGA. This CDR3 region has 16 residues. The CDR3 loop reads CASGYTGLGIGYGYTF. CDR3 sequence (DNA): TGTGCCAGCGGATATACAGGATTGGGTATTGGCTATGGCTACACCTTC.

The CDR3 reads CASSRGDVSTEAFF. The CDR3 DNA follows: TGCGCCAGCAGCCGGGGGGATGTATCGACTGAAGCTTTCTTT. This chain uses TRBV5-1 with TRBJ1-1; perhaps TRBD1 as D (5 bases). CDR1 is SGHRS, CDR2 YFSETQ, per germline. The CDR3 spans 14 residues. V lost 4 bases to trimming and J lost 5 bases, with 15 bases between them.

V usage is TRBV14 and J usage is TRBJ1-3; 12 positions match TRBD1. V gave up 4 bases and J gave up 4 bases; unmatched junction bases: 2. The CDR3 loop spans 15 amino acids. Germline assignment: CDR1 SGHDN and CDR2 FVKESK. The CDR3 DNA sequence: TGTGCCAGCAGCCGGGACAGGGGGCTCGGAAACACCATATATTTT. Amino acids: CASSRDRGLGNTIYF.

The chain carries TRBV29-1 and TRBJ1-4; TRBD1 matches at 8 bases. There are 14 residues in the CDR3. Per the germline V gene, CDR1 is SQVTM and CDR2 is ANQGSEA. V shed 4 bases and J 4 bases; nucleotides not matched to a gene: 5. The DNA for the CDR3 is TGCAGCGTTGGTCTACAGGGGGATAATGAAAAACTGTTTTTT. This gives the protein CSVGLQGDNEKLFF.

For the CDR3, the DNA is TGCGCCAGCAGCCTGAACGAGGGGGCTGGGTATGGCTACACCTTC. The encoded protein is CASSLNEGAGYGYTF. The chain has TRBV4-3 and TRBJ1-2, with 7 bases that match TRBD1. This CDR3 is built from 15 residues. V was clipped by 4 bases and J by 5 bases; unmatched bases: 10. CDR1 and CDR2 from the germline V gene are LGHNA and YSLEER.

The V gene is TRBV3-1 (or the pseudogene TRBV3-2), the J gene TRBJ1-1; 7 positions agree with TRBD1. V was pared by 6 bases and J by 4 bases, with 5 bases of the junction left unmatched. CDR1 is LGHDT, CDR2 YNNKEL, per germline (reference sequence). The CDR3 runs 13 residues. Written as DNA, the CDR3 is TGTGCCAGCAGATCCTCAGGGGGCACTGAAGCTTTCTTT. Translation: CASRSSGGTEAFF.

The rearrangement links TRBV15 to TRBJ1-1; 10 nucleotides align to TRBD1. With V trimmed by 3 bases and J by 0 bases, 4 bases remained unmatched. The germline CDR1 and CDR2 sequences are LNHNV and YYDKDF (reference sequence). The CDR3 runs 16 residues. The DNA for the CDR3 is TGTGCCACCAGCAGGGACAGGGGGGGCATGAACACTGAAGCTTTCTTT. The encoded protein is CATSRDRGGMNTEAFF.

V and J are TRBV5-1 and TRBJ2-7, with 9 bases matching TRBD2. V trimming: 5 bases; J trimming: 2 bases; junction bases outside the gene matches: 8. Germline loops: CDR1 SGHRS, CDR2 YFSETQ. This CDR3 contains 15 residues. The CDR3 nucleotides read TGCGCCAGCAGATCGAGCGGGGGGCCGCCCTACGAGCAGTACTTC. It codes for CASRSSGGPPYEQYF.